This passage covers 13 T cell receptor beta chains from one sample sequenced in a study of graft-versus-host responses after intestinal transplantation. No antigen has been assigned to these receptors. The table came from immunoSEQ multiplex PCR; TCRdb's copy has only in-frame clones and leaves some out. This sample has 80,000 to 90,000 clones; around 90% occur once, and the top ten carry 0.3% to 0.35%. Sequenced here: unstimulated CD4+ T cells sorted from spleen or lymph node cells, sampled before intestinal transplant. These receptor sequences come from a human donor who received an intestinal transplant.

The chain has TRBV2 and TRBJ2-3; D might be TRBD1 or TRBD2, each matching 5 bases. Trimming removed 5 bases at V and 7 bases at J, with 16 bases between. This CDR3 region has 14 residues. Germline V gene lookup returns CDR1 SNHLY and CDR2 FYNNEI. CDR3 amino acids: CASSPPGAPHTQYF. For the CDR3, the DNA is TGTGCCAGCAGTCCCCCCGGGGCCCCGCATACGCAGTATTTT.

This chain joins TRBV6-5 and TRBJ1-6; no definite D call. The CDR3 is 15 residues long. V lost 4 bases, J lost 5 bases, and 12 bases lay in between. Germline V gives CDR1 MNHEY, CDR2 SVGAGI. The CDR3, as DNA: TGTGCCAGCAGTTCCCGTATTTATGATAATTCACCCCTCCACTTT. It codes for CASSSRIYDNSPLHF.

The V and J genes are TRBV30 and TRBJ2-3; 8 nucleotides align to TRBD2. After removal of 0 bases from V and 11 bases from J, the junction contained 22 bases not matched to a gene. This CDR3 is 18 amino acids long. Germline V gene sequence: CDR1 GTSNPN, CDR2 SVGIG (reference sequence). CDR3 DNA: TGTGCCTGGAGTGTAGCCCGTAGCGGGACTCCTCTAAGTACGAAGCAGTATTTT. The encoded protein is CAWSVARSGTPLSTKQYF.

CDR3 sequence: CASSYRVGETQYF. The CDR3 coding sequence is TGTGCCAGCAGTTACCGGGTAGGAGAGACCCAGTACTTC. This chain links TRBV6-5 with TRBJ2-5, with D hard to call. The V gene's germline CDR1 is MNHEY and CDR2 SVGAGI. The CDR3 length is 13 residues. Trimming took 2 bases from V and 4 from J, leaving 8 bases between them.

The rearrangement links TRBV11-2 to TRBJ1-1; D is unresolved. This CDR3 has 15 residues. Germline assignment: CDR1 SGHAT and CDR2 FQNNGV. Trimming shortened V by 3 bases and J by 1 base, and 12 bases separated the two germline ends. The CDR3 region is CASSFRLKQNTEAFF. Written as DNA, the CDR3 is TGTGCCAGCAGCTTCAGGCTTAAACAGAACACTGAAGCTTTCTTT. The variable domain in full, completed from reference TRBV11-2 and TRBJ1-1, reads EAGVAQSPRYKIIEKRQSVAFWCNPISGHATLYWYQQILGQGPKLLIQFQNNGVVDDSQLPKDRFSAERLKGVDSTLKIQPAKLEDSAVYLCASSFRLKQNTEAFFGQGTRLTVV.

In DNA form, the CDR3 reads TGTGCCAGTAGTTCCTTTGCGGGAGGGGGCACAGATACGCAGTATTTT. Encoded protein: CASSSFAGGGTDTQYF. The V and J genes are TRBV19 and TRBJ2-3; 9 positions match TRBD2. V gave up 5 bases and J gave up 1 base; unmatched junction bases: 7. The CDR3 has 16 residues. Germline CDR1 is LNHDA and CDR2 is SQIVND (reference sequence). Together with reference TRBV19 and TRBJ2-3, the CDR3 gives the full variable domain: DGGITQSPKYLFRKEGQNVTLSCEQNLNHDAMYWYRQDPGQGLRLIYYSQIVNDFQKGDIAEGYSVSREKKESFPLTVTSAQKNPTAFYLCASSSFAGGGTDTQYFGPGTRLTVL.

This clone has just one count. The chain carries TRBV28 and TRBJ2-7; D is perhaps TRBD1 or TRBD2 (5 bases each). CDR1 is MDHEN and CDR2 is SYDVKM in the germline V gene. This CDR3 comprises 15 residues. Trimming stripped 2 bases from V and 5 bases from J, with 16 bases between. CDR3 amino acids: CASSLGGEMSDEQYF. The CDR3 coding sequence is TGTGCCAGCAGTTTAGGGGGAGAGATGTCGGACGAGCAGTACTTC.

J is TRBJ1-2 and V is TRBV5-6; TRBD1 matches at 9 bases. CDR1 is SGHDT and CDR2 is YYEEEE in the germline V gene. Trimming removed 0 bases from V and 4 bases from J; junction bases left unmatched: 1. The CDR3 totals 14 residues. The CDR3 DNA is TGTGCCAGCAGCTTGGTGGGACAGGGCTATGGCTACACCTTC. Translated, it gives CASSLVGQGYGYTF.

CDR3 nucleotide sequence: TGTGCCAGCAGTCGGGGGTTTGGCTACACCTTC. Translation gives CASSRGFGYTF. V usage is TRBV25-1 and J usage is TRBJ1-2; D possibly corresponds to TRBD1 (5 bases). Trimming left V 5 bases short and J 7 bases short, with 8 bases between. In germline, CDR1 is MGHDK, CDR2 SYGVNS. This CDR3 has 11 residues.

This clone was detected only once. This chain connects TRBV12-5 to TRBJ2-2; TRBD1 agrees at 7 bases. Germline values: CDR1 LGHNT, CDR2 FRNRAP. Unmatched junction bases numbered 4, after V lost 2 bases and J lost 1 base. This CDR3 region has 16 residues. The CDR3 sequence is CASGLFRDRNTGELFF. DNA of the CDR3: TGTGCTAGTGGTTTGTTCCGGGACAGGAACACCGGGGAGCTGTTTTTT.

The chain joins TRBV6-5 to TRBJ2-7; maybe TRBD1 (6 bases). Trimming took 6 bases from V and 1 from J, leaving 16 bases between them. There are 15 residues in the CDR3. Looked up from germline, CDR1 is MNHEY and CDR2 is SVGAGI. In DNA, the CDR3 is TGTGCCAGCAGCAGGGGACGGCCACAATCCTACGAGCAGTACTTC. Protein product: CASSRGRPQSYEQYF.

In its sample, this clone was seen a few times. The J gene is TRBJ1-5, the V gene TRBV4-1; 9 nucleotides match TRBD1. Germline assignment: CDR1 MGHRA and CDR2 YSYEKL. This CDR3 has 14 residues. With 5 bases clipped from V and 5 bases from J, the junction kept 4 bases outside the gene matches. CDR3 DNA sequence: TGCGCCAGCAGCATACGACAGGGGGATCAGCCCCAGCATTTT. This sequence encodes CASSIRQGDQPQHF.

The chain links TRBV5-4 to TRBJ2-7; D is uncertain. The germline V and J ends were trimmed by 4 bases and 0 bases, with 8 bases remaining between them. The germline V gene encodes CDR1 SGHNT and CDR2 YYREEE (reference sequence). The CDR3 has 13 amino acids. CDR3 sequence: CASSLDVSYEQYF. CDR3 DNA sequence: TGTGCCAGCAGCCTCGACGTCTCCTACGAGCAGTACTTC.